A single sample is the source of the 5 T cell receptor beta chains below, sequenced in a study of T cells in Graves' hyperthyroidism and ophthalmopathy. RNA transcripts provided the source from which TCR beta CDR3 regions were amplified. The HTBI primer set served for first-round RT-PCR of the TCR CDR3. TCRdb independently ran MiXCR on the multiplex PCR reads; one entry per CDR3 protein. The sample carries about 560,000 distinct CDR3 sequences, 15% to 18% recorded once. Sequencing input: blood. These receptors were taken from a woman in her twenties or thirties with Graves' hyperthyroidism.

The chain carries TRBV27 and TRBJ1-2, with TRBD1 matching 9 bases. The germline V gene has CDR1 MNHEY and CDR2 SMNVEV (reference sequence). CDR3 length: 17 amino acids. J was trimmed by 3 bases and V by 3 bases; bases with no gene match: 11. The CDR3 loop reads CASSFSEGQGPDYGYTF. The CDR3 nucleotides are TGTGCCAGCAGTTTCTCGGAGGGACAGGGTCCGGACTATGGCTACACCTTC.

This clonotype was seen only a few times. This chain connects TRBV27 to TRBJ2-2, with 8 bases lining up with TRBD2. The CDR3 extends over 18 amino acids. Trimming removed 6 bases from V and 4 bases from J; junction bases left unmatched: 16. The germline V gene encodes CDR1 MNHEY and CDR2 SMNVEV (reference sequence). CDR3 nucleotide sequence: TGTGCCAGCAGAGGACTAGCATTCGTAAGGGAAGGCACCGGGGAGCTGTTTTTT. Its protein product is CASRGLAFVREGTGELFF.

Note on this clonotype: Possible read error: a much larger clone is one base away. The CDR3 carries no conserved terminal phenylalanine or tryptophan, so it likely arises from a read error. The CDR3 region is CASSLEQDTEAFS. CDR3 DNA sequence: TGTGCCAGCAGCTTAGAGCAGGACACTGAAGCTTTCTCT. The chain combines TRBV7-9 with TRBJ1-1; D is unresolved. This CDR3 is 13 amino acids long. Germline values: CDR1 SEHNR, CDR2 FQNEAQ (reference sequence). V lost 1 base, J lost 3 bases, and 6 bases lay in between.

This clonotype was observed at least ten times. The CDR3 nucleotides are TGTGCCAGCAGTTATTTGGACGGGACCTACGAGCAGTACTTC. It yields the protein CASSYLDGTYEQYF. The rearrangement links TRBV6-1 to TRBJ2-7; weak D call: TRBD2 (5 bases). Germline CDR1 MNHNS, CDR2 SASEGT. The CDR3 contains 14 residues. V lost 5 bases and J lost 2, with 13 bases in between.

Ten or more counts support this clonotype. V gene TRBV12-3 or TRBV12-4 combines with J gene TRBJ2-5; perhaps TRBD2 as D (5 bases). The CDR3 covers 14 residues. V was pared by 2 bases and J by 5 bases, with 12 bases between. The CDR3 sequence is CASSLPGITETQYF. CDR3 bases: TGTGCCAGCAGTTTACCGGGGATTACTGAGACCCAGTACTTC.